What follows are 11 T cell receptor beta chains derived from one specimen sequenced in a study of T-cell memory formation after mild COVID-19. Each CDR3 protein gets one entry after TCRdb re-called the 5' RACE reads with MiXCR. The sample records some 120,000 distinct CDR3 sequences, approximately 6.2% being singletons. Source material: PBMCs or a T cell subset sorted from them (not recorded which). These receptor sequences come from an adult woman who had mild COVID-19 (a few samples of this study predate the infection). Cell type and time point are not known.

This clonotype was seen ten or more times. The genes are TRBV4-2 and TRBJ2-1; tentatively, D is TRBD1 or TRBD2 (6 bases each). This CDR3 comprises 16 residues. Germline CDR1 LGHNA, CDR2 YNFKEQ. Trimming took off 1 base at V and 4 bases at J, with 14 bases between the two ends. DNA of the CDR3: TGTGCCAGCAGCCAAGCTAGGGGGGAACTATACAATGAGCAGTTCTTC. Translating gives CASSQARGELYNEQFF.

This clonotype came up many times. V is TRBV5-1 and J is TRBJ2-7, with D possibly being TRBD1 or TRBD2 (5 bases each). V was clipped by 4 bases and J by 0 bases, with 14 bases between them. CDR1 and CDR2 from the germline V gene are SGHRS and YFSETQ. The CDR3 loop spans 15 amino acids. The CDR3 bases are TGCGCCAGCAGCCCGACCGGGACGTCCTCCTACGAGCAGTACTTC. Amino acid sequence: CASSPTGTSSYEQYF. Full variable domain (rest looked up from reference TRBV5-1 and TRBJ2-7): KAGVTQTPRYLIKTRGQQVTLSCSPISGHRSVSWYQQTPGQGLQFLFEYFSETQRNKGNFPGRFSGRQFSNSRSEMNVSTLELGDSALYLCASSPTGTSSYEQYFGPGTRLTVT.

This clonotype was found many times. The chain couples TRBV12-3 or TRBV12-4 to TRBJ1-1; D not certain. V lost 6 bases to trimming and J lost 4 bases, with 15 bases between them. The CDR3 covers 14 residues. CDR3 nucleotide sequence: TGTGCCAGCAGCCTTACCGGGCCCCCCACTGAAGCTTTCTTT. Its protein is CASSLTGPPTEAFF.

This clonotype showed up just a few times. The chain is built from TRBV7-2 and TRBJ1-2; 7 bases are a match to TRBD1. Germline assignment: CDR1 SGHTA and CDR2 FQGNSA. There are 14 residues in the CDR3. With V trimmed by 2 bases and J by 4 bases, 4 bases remained unmatched. The DNA for the CDR3 is TGTGCCAGCAGCTTAAGTCCAGGGGGCTATGGCTACACCTTC. Protein product: CASSLSPGGYGYTF. The whole variable domain, remainder taken from reference TRBV7-2 and TRBJ1-2, is GAGVSQSPSNKVTEKGKDVELRCDPISGHTALYWYRQSLGQGLEFLIYFQGNSAPDKSGLPSDRFSAERTGGSVSTLTIQRTQQEDSAVYLCASSLSPGGYGYTFGSGTRLTVV.

This clonotype was found a few times. This chain uses TRBV4-1 with TRBJ1-6; no clear D gene. Germline V gives CDR1 MGHRA, CDR2 YSYEKL. V was shortened by 2 bases and J by 1 base, with 6 bases between the two germline ends. This CDR3 comprises 15 residues. This CDR3 reads CASSQQVSYNSPLHF. Here the CDR3 DNA reads TGCGCCAGCAGCCAACAAGTGTCCTATAATTCACCCCTCCACTTT.

This clonotype was counted many times. The chain couples TRBV20-1 to TRBJ2-2; 10 nucleotides line up with TRBD1. The germline gives CDR1 DFQATT, CDR2 SNEGSKA (reference sequence). This CDR3 region has 15 residues. The V gene end was trimmed by 1 base and the J gene end by 5 bases; junction bases not matched to a gene: 4. The CDR3 here is CSARAGTGATGELFF. DNA of the CDR3: TGCAGTGCTAGAGCCGGGACAGGGGCAACCGGGGAGCTGTTTTTT.

This clonotype has a count of ten or more. The genes are TRBV20-1 and TRBJ2-7, with D perhaps matching TRBD2 (6 bases). This CDR3 has 15 amino acids. Germline V lookup: CDR1 DFQATT, CDR2 SNEGSKA (reference sequence). Trimming removed 1 base from V and 6 bases from J, with 19 bases in between. The CDR3 DNA sequence: TGCAGTGCTAGAGCCACTCCCGGGAGCCTAATCGAGCAGTACTTC. It yields the protein CSARATPGSLIEQYF.

The chain uses TRBV14 and TRBJ2-1; D might be TRBD2 (6 bases). Germline values: CDR1 SGHDN, CDR2 FVKESK. The ends were cut back, 0 bases at V and 5 bases at J, with 14 bases in the middle. The length of the CDR3 is 16 residues. For the CDR3, the DNA is TGTGCCAGCAGCCAAGATTCACAGACTAGGCACAATGAGCAGTTCTTC. The encoded protein is CASSQDSQTRHNEQFF.

This clonotype has ten or more counts. This rearrangement joins TRBV10-3 to TRBJ2-1; D might be TRBD2 (6 bases). The CDR3 runs 13 residues. V dropped 6 bases and J dropped 8 bases, with 14 bases sitting between them. Per the germline V gene, CDR1 is ENHRY and CDR2 is SYGVKD. This chain's CDR3 is CAIRPEGIDEQFF. The DNA of the CDR3 is TGTGCCATCAGGCCGGAGGGGATCGATGAGCAGTTCTTC.

This clonotype was counted only a few times. This chain connects TRBV5-1 to TRBJ1-1; a weak D match, TRBD1 (5 bases). Deletions cut 4 bases from V and 1 base from J, with 14 bases between. The CDR3 is 15 amino acids. CDR1 is SGHRS and CDR2 is YFSETQ in the germline V gene. CDR3 in amino acids: CASSPGGGENTEAFF. CDR3 in DNA: TGCGCCAGCAGCCCCGGGGGGGGAGAGAACACTGAAGCTTTCTTT.

V and J are TRBV20-1 and TRBJ1-2; TRBD1 is a possible D gene (5 bases). This CDR3 contains 13 residues. V was pared by 3 bases and J by 5 bases, with 13 bases between. Germline V lookup: CDR1 DFQATT, CDR2 SNEGSKA (reference sequence). This CDR3 is CSASTPAGYGYTF. The CDR3 bases are TGCAGTGCTAGTACCCCAGCAGGGTATGGCTACACCTTC.